This T cell receptor (beta chain) stems from a study of blood T cell repertoires in COVID-19. At the level of the study: Donors in the United States, Italy and Spain gave samples during acute or convalescent COVID-19. Nucleic acid was either cDNA or gDNA, and it came from T cells, B-cell-depleted T cells, or PBMCs.

Original analysis: By means of reference gene primer amplification, nucleated cell counts were estimated. The data were produced by immunoSEQ multiplex PCR, yet TCRdb's version contains in-frame clones alone and is incomplete. The V and J calls and clone size come from that table; D and trimming were worked out from the DNA. The data contain about 89,000 clones, roughly 70% of them singletons. Germline lookup yields CDR1 KGHSH and CDR2 LQKENI. V was shortened by 1 base and J by 3 bases, with 13 bases between the two germline ends. The CDR3 runs to 15 residues. The chain couples TRBV18 to TRBJ2-7; TRBD1 might be the D (6 bases). This clonotype originated in an elderly woman with acute or convalescent COVID-19. The sequenced sample consisted of peripheral blood. This CDR3 is CASSPLGQTFYEQYF. CDR3 in DNA: TGTGCCAGCTCACCACTAGGACAGACATTCTACGAGCAGTACTTC.